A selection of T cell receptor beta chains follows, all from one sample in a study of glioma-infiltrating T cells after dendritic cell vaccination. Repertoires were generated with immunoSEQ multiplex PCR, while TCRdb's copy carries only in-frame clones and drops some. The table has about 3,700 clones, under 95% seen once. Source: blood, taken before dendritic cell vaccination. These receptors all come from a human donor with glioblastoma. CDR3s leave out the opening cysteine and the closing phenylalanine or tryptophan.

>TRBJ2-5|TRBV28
ASSAPRREKETQY
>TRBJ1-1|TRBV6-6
ASSLQGRAEAF
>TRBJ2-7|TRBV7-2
ASSSWGGRRSYEQY
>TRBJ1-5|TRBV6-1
ATDDRGHQPQH
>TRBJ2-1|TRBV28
ASSLLGGSGGEQF
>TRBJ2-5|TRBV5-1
ASSLVAGGLGTQY
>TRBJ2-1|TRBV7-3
ASSLKFWGQGQINNYNEQF
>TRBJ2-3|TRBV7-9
ASSRVLGQGSTDTQY
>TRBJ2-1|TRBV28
ASRPPFGLAGNEQF
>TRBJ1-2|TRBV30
AWGQGTYGYT
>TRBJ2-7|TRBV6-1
ASSEHPSGVYEQY
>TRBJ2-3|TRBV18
ASSGLAGRHLPDTQY
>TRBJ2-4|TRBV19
ASAGGFAKNIQY
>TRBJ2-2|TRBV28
ASSSGQKNTGELF
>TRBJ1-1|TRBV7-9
ASSLVQGREAF
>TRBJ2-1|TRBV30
AWISGPSYNEQF
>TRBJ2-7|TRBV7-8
ASSPYSYEQY
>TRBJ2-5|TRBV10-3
AAARGETQY
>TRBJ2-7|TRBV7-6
ASSSPGGLSSYEQY
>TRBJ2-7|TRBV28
ASSLEGYRYEQY
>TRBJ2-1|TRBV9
ASSVSAGGPDEQF
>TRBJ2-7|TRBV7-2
ASSPITGIVIVEQY
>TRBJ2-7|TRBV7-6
ASSPGTGGIYEQY
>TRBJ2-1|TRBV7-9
ASSPTSSVEQF
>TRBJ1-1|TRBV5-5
ASSFYYRGLRGDTEAF
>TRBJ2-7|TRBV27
ASAKVGLAGVIPYEQY
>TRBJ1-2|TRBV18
ASSPSDTRGYT
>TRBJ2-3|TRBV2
ASRIRTASTDTQY
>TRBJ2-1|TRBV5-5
ASSLVGLAGAYNEQF
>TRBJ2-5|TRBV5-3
ARSSDPGTSGGAQETQY
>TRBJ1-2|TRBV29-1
SVETEQGAYGYT
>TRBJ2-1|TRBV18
ASSQGTSGSYEQF
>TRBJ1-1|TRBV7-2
ASSLAPGQNTEAF
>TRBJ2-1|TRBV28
ASSRSQINEQF
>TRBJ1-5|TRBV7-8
ASSSRDRIYNQPQH
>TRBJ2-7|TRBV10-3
ASNKAGSEQY
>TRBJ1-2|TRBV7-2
ASRPVEGAYGYT
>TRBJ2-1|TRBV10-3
AISVVGQGKYNEQF
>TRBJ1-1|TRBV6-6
ASSQTYRGTEAF
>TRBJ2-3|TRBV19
ASSIRSGWDTQY
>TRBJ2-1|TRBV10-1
ASRDGMRDEQF